At least ten counts were recorded for the clone carrying this T cell receptor (beta chain). The antigen is unknown. The CDR3 regions of TCR beta were amplified from RNA transcripts. The TCR CDR3 was amplified in a first-round RT-PCR using the HTBI primer set. Each CDR3 protein gets one entry after TCRdb re-called the multiplex PCR reads with MiXCR. The data contain roughly 100,000 distinct CDR3 sequences, roughly 47% of them singletons. These data originate in a study of T cells in Graves' hyperthyroidism and ophthalmopathy. CDR3 length equals 16 residues. From germline, CDR1 is SGHDT and CDR2 YYEEEE. The V end was cut by 1 base, the J end by 5 bases, with 18 bases between. The PBMCs studied were ones that came from roughly 9.4 ml fresh peripheral blood. Study results and caveats: Blood held most thyroid clonotypes expanded above 0.001 frequency. A median approximately 6.8 months before onset, the model predicted ophthalmopathy.

The chain links TRBV5-6 to TRBJ2-5, with D perhaps TRBD2 (6 bases). Sequencing was carried out using blood. The sequence was obtained from a man in his forties with Graves' hyperthyroidism. The CDR3 nucleotides read TGTGCCAGCAGCTTGCGCGGGACTTCAAGTGGGGAGACCCAGTACTTC. This sequence encodes CASSLRGTSSGETQYF.